The T cell receptor beta chain under discussion was sequenced for a study of T cell repertoires in cytomegalovirus infection (dated by TCRdb to the late 2010s). Context from the whole study: Donor HLA type was relevant to the analysis, as public TCR beta signatures indicated carriage of CMV infection together with the matching HLA type.

Paper-wide results and their limitations: The ex vivo response was dominated by HLA-C-restricted CMV-specific TCR beta clonotypes, which also provided the single most frequent clonotype in two of eight donors. In both this cohort and an independent cohort of 352 donors, the cumulative frequency of public TCR beta family members distinguished carriers of CMV infection plus the relevant HLA type.

The listed sequencing device is Illumina HiSeq 1500. Through fastp at Q25 and MiXCR, TCRdb rebuilt clones from the public reads, retaining in-frame beta chains. Identical CDR3 proteins give one entry, which carries the most common genes and DNA. Recorded for this sample are about 300,000 distinct CDR3 sequences; roughly 9.3% of them occurred a single time. The ten largest clonotypes hold over 2.5% of the sample. This clonotype was recorded many times. The target of this receptor is not known. No per-base quality is available; no much larger clone lies one base away. The source of this sequence is a human donor in good health (CMV status not recorded). Some clones in this sample may be carry-over from other donors' samples. The source material was PBMCs.

The DNA sequence reads TGTGCCAGCAGCATCGACAAGGCTGAAGCTTTCTTT. Translated, this is CASSIDKAEAFF. The chain employs TRBV7-3 and TRBJ1-1; the D gene identity is not certain. The CDR3, from cysteine to phenylalanine, totals 12 residues. The read is trimmed to its CDR3 DNA, 36 bases read in frame from base 1. The germline V gene gives CDR1 as SGHTA and CDR2 as FQGTGA. Between the V and J ends, shortened by 5 bases and 6 bases respectively, the junction contains 10 bases.